The 27 T cell receptor beta chains below come from one sample, sequenced in a study of blood T cell repertoires in COVID-19. Sequencing used immunoSEQ multiplex PCR; TCRdb keeps in-frame clones, though not all of them. The sample comprises over 150,000 clones, around 79% of which are singletons, and about 25% rests with the top ten. Sequencing was done on a sample of peripheral blood. The receptors were sampled from a woman in her sixties or seventies with acute or convalescent COVID-19.

The chain couples TRBV30 to TRBJ2-7, with 8 bases identical to TRBD2. Germline V CDR1 and CDR2: GTSNPN, SVGIG (reference sequence). This CDR3 region has 14 residues. Trimming cost V 3 bases and J 7 bases; bases outside gene matches: 11. CDR3 sequence (DNA): TGTGCCTGGAGGAATAGCGGGACCCGGGGAGAGCAGTACTTC. Amino acid sequence: CAWRNSGTRGEQYF.

The rearrangement joins TRBV5-6 to TRBJ1-1; 9 bases align to TRBD1. Germline V CDR1 and CDR2: SGHDT, YYEEEE. V gave up 5 bases and J gave up 4 bases; unmatched junction bases: 12. CDR3 size: 16 residues. CDR3 bases: TGTGCCAGCAGGTATAGAACCGGGACAGGGAGCACTGAAGCTTTCTTT. Protein sequence: CASRYRTGTGSTEAFF.

The V and J genes are TRBV12-3 or TRBV12-4 and TRBJ2-1; D remains ambiguous. This CDR3 contains 13 residues. The V end lost 6 bases, the J end lost 6 bases, and 12 bases lay between the germline ends. DNA for the CDR3: TGTGCCAGCAGCTTTCTAGTATTCAATGAGCAGTTCTTC. This translates into CASSFLVFNEQFF.

Here the CDR3 DNA reads TGTGCCAGCAGGAGGAGTGCATACACAGATACGCAGTATTTT. Its translation: CASRRSAYTDTQYF. The rearrangement links TRBV13 to TRBJ2-3; D gene unclear. CDR3 size: 14 residues. Between the trimmed V and J ends, which lost 6 bases and 2 bases, there was a span of 12 bases. CDR1 is PRHDT and CDR2 is FYEKMQ in the germline V gene (reference sequence).

The chain recombines TRBV11-1 with TRBJ2-1, with 10 bases matching TRBD2. V dropped 6 bases and J dropped 6; count of bases not matched to a gene: 11. The CDR3 is made up of 16 amino acids. Germline CDR1 SGHAT, CDR2 FQDESV (reference sequence). Here the CDR3 DNA reads TGTGCCAGCAGTCACAATAGCGGGGGGAGCCGCAATGAGCAGTTCTTC. This codes for CASSHNSGGSRNEQFF.

This chain's CDR3 is CASSGDSFTGELFF. The CDR3 nucleotides read TGCGCCAGCAGCGGGGACAGCTTCACCGGGGAGCTGTTTTTT. The V and J genes are TRBV5-1 and TRBJ2-2; 7 bases agree with TRBD1. V gave up 4 bases and J gave up 4 bases; unmatched junction bases: 4. The length of the CDR3 is 14 residues. The germline V gene has CDR1 SGHRS and CDR2 YFSETQ.

The rearrangement joins TRBV5-1 to TRBJ2-1; 11 bases are shared with TRBD2. CDR1 is SGHRS, CDR2 YFSETQ, per germline. The trim removed 5 bases at V and 10 bases at J, leaving 11 bases unmatched. The CDR3 consists of 15 residues. This CDR3 is CASSLGTSGGREQFF. The CDR3 nucleotides are TGCGCCAGCAGTCTCGGGACTAGCGGCGGAAGGGAGCAGTTCTTC.

In its sample, this clone was seen once. The chain couples TRBV5-1 to TRBJ2-2, with 7 nucleotides matching TRBD2. V lost 0 bases, J lost 3 bases, and 5 bases stayed unmatched. The CDR3 spans 16 residues. CDR1 and CDR2 from the germline V gene are SGHRS and YFSETQ. Here the CDR3 reads CASSLEGGSHTGELFF. CDR3 bases: TGCGCCAGCAGCTTGGAGGGCGGGAGTCACACCGGGGAGCTGTTTTTT.

This clone was observed a few times. The genes are TRBV19 and TRBJ1-5; 8 bases line up with TRBD1. Trimming took 5 bases from V and 7 from J; bases not matched to a gene: 10. The CDR3 consists of 15 residues. Germline CDR1 reads LNHDA; CDR2 reads SQIVND (reference sequence). The CDR3 DNA sequence: TGTGCCAGTAGTCCGACCCAGGGGGCTGGACAGCCCCAGCATTTT. Amino acids: CASSPTQGAGQPQHF. Looking up the rest from reference TRBV19 and TRBJ1-5 gives the full variable domain: DGGITQSPKYLFRKEGQNVTLSCEQNLNHDAMYWYRQDPGQGLRLIYYSQIVNDFQKGDIAEGYSVSREKKESFPLTVTSAQKNPTAFYLCASSPTQGAGQPQHFGDGTRLSIL.

The chain links TRBV2 to TRBJ2-1, with D possibly TRBD1 on 5 matching bases. CDR3 length: 17 amino acids. Germline CDR1 is SNHLY and CDR2 is FYNNEI. Trimming left V 3 bases short and J 3 bases short, with 18 bases between. CDR3 nucleotide sequence: TGTGCCAGCAGTGACGGGCAGGGCTGGGGTAACTACAATGAGCAGTTCTTC. Amino acids: CASSDGQGWGNYNEQFF.

Regarding this clone: Germline is not matched at one junction end, which may reflect a read error. The rearrangement links TRBV30 to TRBJ2-7, with TRBD2 as a possible D gene (5 bases). Germline V lookup: CDR1 GTSNPN, CDR2 SVGIG (reference sequence). The CDR3 loop spans 12 amino acids. The CDR3 here is CAGSSSPYEQYF. CDR3 DNA: TGTGCCGGGAGTAGTAGTCCCTACGAGCAGTACTTC. The whole variable domain, remainder taken from reference TRBV30 and TRBJ2-7, is SQTIHQWPATLVQPVGSPLSLECTVEGTSNPNLYWYRQAAGRGLQLLFYSVGIGQISSEVPQNLSASRPQDRQFILSSKKLLLSDSGFYLCAGSSSPYEQYFGPGTRLTVT.

This clone has a single count. The chain carries TRBV28 and TRBJ2-5; D unclear. V was trimmed by 3 bases and J by 1 base, leaving 9 bases between them. There are 14 residues in the CDR3. CDR1 is MDHEN and CDR2 is SYDVKM in the germline V gene. CDR3 coding DNA: TGTGCCAGCAGTTTCCCCCACGGCCAAGAGACCCAGTACTTC. It translates to CASSFPHGQETQYF.

This clone turned up a few times. The chain is built from TRBV5-1 and TRBJ2-3, with TRBD2 identical over 16 bases. Germline V gene data show CDR1 as SGHRS and CDR2 as YFSETQ. V lost 4 bases, J lost 8 bases, and 7 bases stayed unmatched. This CDR3 has 16 residues. The DNA of the CDR3 is TGCGCCAGCAGCGAGGGACTAGCGGGAGGGCCAGGTACGCAGTATTTT. It encodes CASSEGLAGGPGTQYF.

The chain joins TRBV18 to TRBJ2-1; perhaps TRBD2 as D (5 bases). V was clipped by 5 bases and J by 6 bases, with 20 bases between them. This CDR3 has 16 amino acids. Germline V CDR1 and CDR2: KGHSH, LQKENI. The CDR3 DNA follows: TGTGCCAGCTCAGCCACCCCCGCGGGCGGTGGCAATGAGCAGTTCTTC. This sequence encodes CASSATPAGGGNEQFF.

In its sample, this clone was seen a few times. This chain uses TRBV19 with TRBJ2-1, with 10 bases fitting TRBD2. The germline V gene encodes CDR1 LNHDA and CDR2 SQIVND (reference sequence). V dropped 5 bases and J dropped 10; count of bases not matched to a gene: 8. This CDR3 region has 14 residues. The CDR3 coding sequence is TGTGCCAGTAGTGGGCTAGCGGGAGCTTGGGAGCAGTTCTTC. This codes for CASSGLAGAWEQFF.

V gene TRBV24-1 combines with J gene TRBJ2-3; weak D call: TRBD2 (6 bases). The CDR3 contains 16 residues. With 4 bases removed from V and 4 bases from J, the gap between germline ends came to 17 bases. Germline CDR1 KGHDR, CDR2 SFDVKD. CDR3 amino acids: CATSETGTEGSDTQYF. CDR3 nucleotide sequence: TGTGCCACCAGTGAAACCGGGACGGAGGGCTCAGATACGCAGTATTTT.

This clone was seen a single time. The J gene is TRBJ2-7, the V gene TRBV30; tentatively, D is TRBD2 (5 bases). CDR3 length: 14 residues. In germline, CDR1 is GTSNPN, CDR2 SVGIG (reference sequence). With 0 bases removed from V and 2 bases from J, the gap between germline ends came to 11 bases. The DNA for the CDR3 is TGTGCCTGGAGTGTAACTCTAGCCGCCTACGAGCAGTACTTC. Translating it yields CAWSVTLAAYEQYF.

J is TRBJ1-4 and V is TRBV27; 7 bases line up with TRBD1. This CDR3 has 14 residues. After removal of 5 bases from V and 7 bases from J, the junction contained 7 bases not matched to a gene. Germline V gene data show CDR1 as MNHEY and CDR2 as SMNVEV (reference sequence). CDR3: CASSTTGSTEKLFF. The CDR3 DNA reads TGTGCCAGCAGTACGACAGGGTCGACTGAAAAACTGTTTTTT. The complete variable domain, with remaining parts taken from reference TRBV27 and TRBJ1-4, reads EAQVTQNPRYLITVTGKKLTVTCSQNMNHEYMSWYRQDPGLGLRQIYYSMNVEVTDKGDVPEGYKVSRKEKRNFPLILESPSPNQTSLYFCASSTTGSTEKLFFGSGTQLSVL.

V gene TRBV5-1 combines with J gene TRBJ1-2; TRBD1 is a possible D gene (6 bases). Germline CDR1 is SGHRS and CDR2 is YFSETQ. The V end lost 0 bases, the J end lost 3 bases, and 15 bases lay between the germline ends. This CDR3 spans 16 amino acids. CDR3 loop: CASSLAIPPGDYGYTF. As DNA, the CDR3 is TGCGCCAGCAGCTTGGCCATCCCACCAGGGGACTATGGCTACACCTTC.

This chain links TRBV27 with TRBJ1-2; TRBD1 aligns across 7 bases. The V gene end was trimmed by 4 bases and the J gene end by 3 bases; junction bases not matched to a gene: 5. There are 14 residues in the CDR3. Germline assignment: CDR1 MNHEY and CDR2 SMNVEV (reference sequence). This CDR3 reads CASSSYRGYYGYTF. DNA for the CDR3: TGTGCCAGCAGTTCTTACAGGGGTTACTATGGCTACACCTTC.

Written as DNA, the CDR3 is TGTGCCAGCAGCCCCGTTTCTCCGAGGGCCTACAATGAGCAGTTCTTC. Protein: CASSPVSPRAYNEQFF. This chain joins TRBV7-2 and TRBJ2-1; perhaps TRBD2 as D (5 bases). The CDR3 totals 16 residues. V lost 5 bases, J lost 2 bases, and 16 bases lay in between. CDR1 is SGHTA and CDR2 is FQGNSA in the germline V gene.

The CDR3 sequence: CASSTPGQVETQYF. The CDR3 DNA reads TGTGCCAGCAGCACCCCGGGACAGGTAGAGACCCAGTACTTC. This sequence joins TRBV9 and TRBJ2-5, with 8 bases fitting TRBD1. With V trimmed by 4 bases and J by 4 bases, 6 bases remained unmatched. CDR3 length: 14 amino acids. Germline V gives CDR1 SGDLS, CDR2 YYNGEE.

The chain uses TRBV10-3 and TRBJ1-2; D ambiguous. CDR1 and CDR2 from the germline V gene are ENHRY and SYGVKD. V was trimmed by 4 bases and J by 3 bases, leaving 12 bases between them. The length of the CDR3 is 14 residues. The CDR3 DNA is TGTGCCATCAGTGTTACTCGGGTGGACTATGGCTACACCTTC. Protein product: CAISVTRVDYGYTF.

There are many counts of this clone. This chain connects TRBV10-3 to TRBJ2-3, with 9 positions matching TRBD2. The CDR3 extends over 14 amino acids. CDR1 ENHRY and CDR2 SYGVKD come from the germline V gene. After removal of 10 bases from V and 2 bases from J, the junction contained 7 bases not matched to a gene. The CDR3 is CASQTSGPTDTQYF. DNA for the CDR3: TGTGCCAGCCAGACTAGCGGACCCACAGATACGCAGTATTTT.

V usage is TRBV5-4 and J usage is TRBJ1-1; D is undetermined. The ends were cut back, 6 bases at V and 0 bases at J, with 9 bases in the middle. The CDR3 spans 13 residues. The germline CDR1 and CDR2 sequences are SGHNT and YYREEE (reference sequence). The CDR3 nucleotides are TGTGCCAGCAACTCAGGAATGAACACTGAAGCTTTCTTT. Its translation: CASNSGMNTEAFF.

The chain couples TRBV6-4 to TRBJ2-3, with TRBD2 matching 12 bases. V gave up 5 bases and J gave up 3 bases; unmatched junction bases: 6. Germline V gene lookup returns CDR1 MRHNA and CDR2 SNTAGT. The CDR3 contains 16 residues. The CDR3 region has the DNA TGTGCCAGCAGTCAGACTAGCGGGAGTGGGACAGATACGCAGTATTTT. Translating it yields CASSQTSGSGTDTQYF.

The chain carries TRBV5-6 and TRBJ2-7; weak D call: TRBD1 (6 bases). This CDR3 region has 13 residues. The V gene lost 2 bases and the J gene lost 6 bases, with 12 bases spanning the gap. CDR1 SGHDT and CDR2 YYEEEE come from the germline V gene. The CDR3 loop reads CASSLGGAGEQYF. In DNA form, the CDR3 reads TGTGCCAGCAGCTTAGGGGGAGCCGGCGAGCAGTACTTC.